The rows below give T cell receptor beta chains drawn from one sample of a study of regulatory T cells in long-lasting Graves disease. From the multiplex PCR reads, TCRdb called clonotypes with MiXCR, one entry per CDR3 protein. The sample lists 350,000 to 500,000 distinct CDR3 sequences, roughly a fifth occurring once. The source was peripheral blood mononuclear cells (PBMCs), collected when the disease was refractory, from a patient treated with antithyroid drugs. The receptor source for this set is a female donor with Graves disease. Both conserved end residues are part of each CDR3. The D gene is left open where the match is weak. Clone size is stated in some rows and not others, as once, few, many or a class when expanded.

j_gene | v_gene | abundance | d_gene | CDR3nt | CDR3aa
TRBJ1-6 | TRBV6-1 | many | NA | TGTGCCAGCAGCATCCGGGAAACGGATAGCCCCCTCCACTTT | CASSIRETDSPLHF
TRBJ1-2 | TRBV6-1 | many | NA | TGTGCCACCTCAGAGTTCTATGGCTACACCTTC | CATSEFYGYTF
TRBJ2-7 | TRBV7-9 | many | TRBD2 | TGTGCCAGCAGTTCTGGGAGGGAGTCCGCGTACGAGCAGTACTTC | CASSSGRESAYEQYF
TRBJ2-2 | TRBV12-3/TRBV12-4 | many | NA | TGTGCCAGCACCCTCGGGGTGACTACCGGGGAGCTGTTTTTT | CASTLGVTTGELFF
TRBJ2-2 | TRBV30 | NA | TRBD1 | TGTGCCTGGAGTGTACCGGACAGGGCAACCGGGGAGCTGCTTTTT | CAWSVPDRATGELLF
TRBJ2-2 | TRBV27 | many | TRBD2 | TGTGCCAGCAGTTTAGGGCTAGCGGGAGCCAGGAGCACCGGGGAGCTGTTTTTT | CASSLGLAGARSTGELFF
TRBJ2-6 | TRBV4-1 | few | NA | TGCGCCAGCAGCCAAGGAGGAGGGTCCCTCTCTGGGGCCAACGTCCTGACTTTC | CASSQGGGSLSGANVLTF
TRBJ1-1 | TRBV9 | NA | TRBD1 | TGTGCCAGCAGCGTAGCGGGTAGGGACAGCATGAACACTGAAGCTTTCTTT | CASSVAGRDSMNTEAFF
TRBJ2-5 | TRBV3-1 | many | TRBD1 | TGTGCCAGCAGCCAAGACCCAGGGACAGAAGAGACCCAGTACTTC | CASSQDPGTEETQYF
TRBJ2-2 | TRBV7-9 | NA | TRBD2 | TGTGCCAGCAGCTTAAAGCGACTAGCGGGAAGCACCGGGGAGCTGTTTTTT | CASSLKRLAGSTGELFF
TRBJ2-7 | TRBV5-1 | NA | TRBD1 | TGCGCCAGCAGCTTCCGGGACAGGGGAAGCTACGAGCAGTACTTC | CASSFRDRGSYEQYF
TRBJ1-3 | TRBV28 | many | NA | TGTGCCAGCAGCCCCGGGCTAAACACCATATATTTT | CASSPGLNTIYF
TRBJ2-2 | TRBV14 | few | NA | TGTGCCAGCAGCTTCCGGCCCCCGGTGGGCACCGGGGAGCTGTTTTTT | CASSFRPPVGTGELFF
TRBJ2-7 | TRBV2 | NA | NA | TGTGCCAGCAGTTTCGGCGTCCCGGGCGAGCAGTACTTC | CASSFGVPGEQYF
TRBJ2-7 | TRBV3-1 | NA | NA | TGTGCCAGCAGCCAAGCGTATGACACCTCCTACGAGCAGTACTTC | CASSQAYDTSYEQYF
TRBJ1-1 | TRBV4-1 | few | NA | TGCGCCAGCAGCTCCGGTTCGGGGCACTGGACCATGAACACTGAAGCTTTCTTT | CASSSGSGHWTMNTEAFF
TRBJ1-5 | TRBV19 | NA | NA | TGTGCCAGTAGTATACGGGATAGCAATCAGCCCCAGCATTTT | CASSIRDSNQPQHF
TRBJ1-1 | TRBV5-1 | few | NA | TGCGCCAGCAGCTCCACCATAAGTAACACTGAAGCTTTCTTT | CASSSTISNTEAFF
TRBJ2-7 | TRBV2 | NA | TRBD1 | TGCGCCAGCAGCCAAGAAAAGGGTTGGACAGGCTCTTCCTACGAGCAGTACTTC | CASSQEKGWTGSSYEQYF
TRBJ2-3 | TRBV6-1 | few | NA | TGTGCCAGCAGTGCAGTCGGGAGAAGTACAGATACGCAGTATTTT | CASSAVGRSTDTQYF
TRBJ2-5 | TRBV20-1 | many | NA | TGCAGTGCTCCTCACGGGTCAGGGGAGACCCAGTACTTC | CSAPHGSGETQYF
TRBJ1-1 | TRBV28 | many | NA | TGTGCCAGCGGTGTTGAGTTTCTGAGAGCTTTCTTT | CASGVEFLRAFF
TRBJ2-7 | TRBV5-8 | NA | TRBD2 | TGTGCCAGCAGCCCCCGAGTAGCGGGAGGGCCAGAGGAGCAGTACTTC | CASSPRVAGGPEEQYF
TRBJ2-7 | TRBV9 | few | TRBD2 | TGTGCCAGCAGCGGTGGGACTAGCGGGAGGTCGAGCTCCTACGAGCAGTACTTC | CASSGGTSGRSSSYEQYF
TRBJ2-5 | TRBV20-1 | many | TRBD2 | TGCAGTGCTAGGACTAGCCTGGGGACCCAGTACTTC | CSARTSLGTQYF
TRBJ1-5 | TRBV5-5 | few | NA | TGTGCCAGCAGCTTGGCCAACGGCTATCAGCCCCAGCATTTT | CASSLANGYQPQHF
TRBJ2-1 | TRBV7-3 | NA | TRBD2 | TGTGCCAGCAGCCCCCAGCAGCGGGAGGGCCTGGGGAGCCACAATGAGCAGTTCTTC | CASSPQQREGLGSHNEQFF
TRBJ1-5 | TRBV6-1 | NA | NA | TGTGCCAGCAGCGAAGAGAGGGGCAATCAGCCCCAGCATTTT | CASSEERGNQPQHF
TRBJ1-4 | TRBV11-2 | many | NA | TGTGCCAGCAGCCCGGGACAAACTAATGAAAAACTGTTTTTT | CASSPGQTNEKLFF
TRBJ2-7 | TRBV18 | few | TRBD2 | TGTGCCAGCTCACCACCAGCACTAGCGGGTCCCTACGAGCAGTACTTC | CASSPPALAGPYEQYF
TRBJ1-1 | TRBV5-1 | many | NA | TGCGCCAGCAGCTTGGGTGGGGGGCGCGGGACTGAAGCTTTCTTT | CASSLGGGRGTEAFF
TRBJ2-1 | TRBV20-1 | NA | TRBD2 | TGCAGTGCTAGACTTATAGCGGGAGCTATCAATGAGCAGTTCTTC | CSARLIAGAINEQFF
TRBJ2-7 | TRBV20-1 | NA | TRBD2 | TGCAGTGCCCTGCCCCCCGCGGGAGGTGGGGAGCAGTACTTC | CSALPPAGGGEQYF
TRBJ1-1 | TRBV7-6 | many | NA | TGTGCCAGCAGCGAACAGGGCTCCAACACTGAAGCTTTCTTT | CASSEQGSNTEAFF
TRBJ2-7 | TRBV20-1 | few | TRBD1 | TGCAGTGCTAAGACAGGGGAAGTCGGGCAGTACTTC | CSAKTGEVGQYF
TRBJ2-5 | TRBV20-1 | many | TRBD2 | TGCAGTGCTAGAGATCGGACTAGAGGCCAAGAGACCCAGTACTTC | CSARDRTRGQETQYF
TRBJ2-7 | TRBV30 | NA | TRBD2 | TGTGCCTGGAGTTTTACTAGCGAGACCATGGAGTACTTC | CAWSFTSETMEYF
TRBJ1-5 | TRBV2 | many | TRBD1 | TGTGCCAGCAGTTTGACAGGGGTTGCTAGACAGCCCCAGCATTTT | CASSLTGVARQPQHF
TRBJ1-1 | TRBV30 | many | NA | TGTGCCTGGAGTGGGACACGCAACACTGAAGCTTTCTTT | CAWSGTRNTEAFF
TRBJ2-5 | TRBV25-1 | many | NA | TGTGCCAGCAGTTCCGCCCGCCGCCGGCAGGGACAAGAGACCCAGTACTTC | CASSSARRRQGQETQYF
TRBJ2-6 | TRBV20-1 | NA | NA | TGCAGTGCTATGGGGGACTCTGGGGCCAACGTCCTGACTTTC | CSAMGDSGANVLTF
TRBJ2-7 | TRBV7-9 | few | NA | TGTGCCAGCAGCTTAGACGGTGGCCCATACGAGCAGTACTTC | CASSLDGGPYEQYF
TRBJ1-6 | TRBV11-2 | many | NA | TGTGCCAGCAGCTTAGAGCTTCACTATAATTCACCCCTCCACTTT | CASSLELHYNSPLHF
TRBJ2-5 | TRBV28 | many | NA | TGTGCCAGCAGTTTAGTGGGGCTAGCCTACCAAGAGACCCAGTACTTC | CASSLVGLAYQETQYF
TRBJ2-5 | TRBV7-9 | NA | TRBD2 | TGTGCCAGCAGCCCTTGGGGGGGTACCCAAGAGACCCAGTACTTC | CASSPWGGTQETQYF
TRBJ2-7 | TRBV11-2 | many | TRBD2 | TGTGCCAGCAGCTCGAGGCGACTAGCTGACGTTGGGGACGAGCAGTACTTC | CASSSRRLADVGDEQYF
TRBJ2-2 | TRBV7-9 | few | NA | TGTGCCAGCAGCTTACGACTAAGGAACACCGGGGAGCTGTTTTTT | CASSLRLRNTGELFF
TRBJ1-2 | TRBV20-1 | NA | NA | TGCAGTGCTAGGGCGGTTTTGAACTATGGCTACACCTTC | CSARAVLNYGYTF
TRBJ1-4 | TRBV19 | few | TRBD1 | TGTGCCAGTAAGCCGACAGGGGGACTTACAACTAATGAAAAACTGTTTTTT | CASKPTGGLTTNEKLFF
TRBJ1-2 | TRBV19 | many | NA | TGTGCCAGTGTGACCAGGGTCGGTGGCTACACCTTC | CASVTRVGGYTF
TRBJ2-5 | TRBV20-1 | many | TRBD2 | TGCAGTGCGACCGGGACTAGCGGGAGGGGGGGAGAGACCCAGTACTTC | CSATGTSGRGGETQYF
TRBJ2-4 | TRBV2 | many | NA | TGTGCCAGCAGTGAACAGGGAACCAAAAACATTCAGTACTTC | CASSEQGTKNIQYF
TRBJ1-2 | TRBV6-1 | few | NA | TGTGCCAGCAAGAGGGTAGAGGGGCAGTATGGCTACACCTTC | CASKRVEGQYGYTF